This TCR beta chain appears in the sequencing data of a study of T-cell reconstitution after alpha-beta-depleted transplantation in children. For TCRbeta, the library was prepared with unique molecular identifiers. Via MiXCR, TCRdb re-called the PCR reads, giving one row per CDR3 protein. The sample shows about 410,000 distinct CDR3 sequences, about a fifth of them seen only once. The TCR originated in a human donor who donated a stem cell graft to a child with acute myeloid leukemia. Sequencing was performed on PBMCs from the stem cell graft donor, taken from the stem cell graft.

The CDR3 loop is CSVRGSGANVLTF. The CDR3, as DNA: TGCAGCGTGAGGGGCTCTGGGGCCAACGTCCTGACTTTC. The chain employs TRBV29-1 and TRBJ2-6, with D possibly called TRBD1 or TRBD2 (5 bases each). Germline CDR1 SQVTM, CDR2 ANQGSEA. The V end was cut by 6 bases, the J end by 0 bases, with 6 bases between. CDR3 size: 13 residues. Full variable domain (remainder filled in from reference TRBV29-1 and TRBJ2-6): SAVISQKPSRDICQRGTSLTIQCQVDSQVTMMFWYRQQPGQSLTLIATANQGSEATYESGFVIDKFPISRPNLTFSTLTVSNMSPEDSSIYLCSVRGSGANVLTFGAGSRLTVL.